This entry lists 9 T cell receptor beta chains sequenced from one sample in a study of blood T cells in healthy people across ages (dated by TCRdb to about 2015). The method was 5' RACE. Data came from an Illumina HiSeq 2500. The second PCR ran for about 7 to 11 cycles and used a J-beta primer mix along with a sample-barcoded 5' primer. Through fastp at Q25 and MiXCR, TCRdb rebuilt clones from the public reads, retaining in-frame beta chains. Rows are combined by CDR3 protein, so each entry shows the most common genes and DNA. The sample table contains about 1.6 million distinct CDR3 sequences; only one count was recorded for about 35% of them. Around 11% of the sample belongs to the ten largest clones. The sample taken for sequencing was blood. The receptor source for this set is a woman aged 25 to 45 in good health.

The genes are TRBV20-1 and TRBJ2-1; D is undetermined. CDR3 size: 17 residues. Germline CDR1 and CDR2: DFQATT and SNEGSKA (reference sequence). The ends were cut back, 2 bases at V and 7 bases at J, with 24 bases in the middle. The CDR3 region is CSARPFSGTLLLNEQFF. The CDR3 coding sequence is TGCAGTGCTAGACCGTTCTCAGGAACACTCCTGTTAAATGAGCAGTTCTTC.

The sample holds a few counts of this clonotype. The gene calls are TRBV6-1 and TRBJ1-6; D ambiguous. Germline values: CDR1 MNHNS, CDR2 SASEGT. The CDR3 runs 17 residues. V was clipped by 0 bases and J by 0 bases, with 9 bases between them. The CDR3, as DNA: TGTGCCAGCAGTGAAGCGAGGAGTCTCTCCTATAATTCACCCCTCCACTTT. Its protein product is CASSEARSLSYNSPLHF.

This clonotype was picked up many times. V is TRBV21-1 and J is TRBJ2-1; TRBD2 is the table's D call, not checked against the DNA. TRBV21-1 is tagged as a pseudogene. The CDR3 contains 16 residues. The CDR3 loop reads CASSPLAGTYGNEQFF. The CDR3 DNA reads as TGTGCCAGCAGCCCTCTAGCGGGGACCTATGGCAATGAGCAGTTCTTC.

The chain couples TRBV12-3 or TRBV12-4 to TRBJ1-2, with no clear D. The V gene lost 3 bases and the J gene lost 2 bases, with 13 bases spanning the gap. This CDR3 region has 15 residues. CDR3 DNA: TGTGCCAGCAGTTTGGCCCCCTCAGGAAACTATGGCTACACCTTC. As protein: CASSLAPSGNYGYTF.

As for this clonotype: This clone may be a read error of a much larger clone one base away. The rearrangement links TRBV7-8 to TRBJ2-3; D is undetermined. CDR3 size: 15 residues. In germline, CDR1 is SGHVS, CDR2 FQNEAQ. The CDR3 bases are TGTGCCGGCAGCTTAGTTAACGGAAACACAGATACGCAGTATTTT. Amino acids: CAGSLVNGNTDTQYF.

This clonotype was seen a few times. The V gene is TRBV28, the J gene TRBJ2-1; D may correspond to TRBD1 or TRBD2 (5 bases each). CDR1 is MDHEN and CDR2 is SYDVKM in the germline V gene. Trimming pared 5 bases from V and 0 bases from J, leaving 17 bases between. This CDR3 has 17 amino acids. The CDR3 sequence: CASSTDSGRSSYNEQFF. The CDR3 DNA reads as TGTGCCAGCAGTACCGACAGCGGCCGGAGCTCCTACAATGAGCAGTTCTTC.

The chain is built from TRBV2 and TRBJ1-2; tentatively, D is TRBD1 (5 bases). V lost 7 bases and J 3 bases, leaving 12 bases between the germline ends. CDR1 and CDR2 (germline): SNHLY, FYNNEI. The CDR3 consists of 13 residues. DNA for the CDR3: TGTGCCAGCACGACGGGACCGTACTATGGCTACACCTTC. The encoded protein is CASTTGPYYGYTF. Drawing the rest from reference TRBV2 and TRBJ1-2, the complete variable domain is EPEVTQTPSHQVTQMGQEVILRCVPISNHLYFYWYRQILGQKVEFLVSFYNNEISEKSEIFDDQFSVERPDGSNFTLKIRSTKLEDSAMYFCASTTGPYYGYTFGSGTRLTVV.

V and J are TRBV5-6 and TRBJ2-4; D might be TRBD1 or TRBD2, each matching 5 bases. The J call may be faulty, since TRBJ2-7 better matches the DNA end. The germline V gene has CDR1 SGHDT and CDR2 YYEEEE. The CDR3 length is 14 residues. CDR3 residues: CASHRGDLSHEQYF. The CDR3 nucleotides read TGTGCCAGCCATAGGGGAGATCTTTCGCACGAGCAGTACTTC.

The sample holds a few counts of this clonotype. The V and J genes are TRBV7-2 and TRBJ2-5; possible D gene TRBD2, 6 bases. CDR3 length: 15 residues. The V gene's germline CDR1 is SGHTA and CDR2 FQGNSA. V lost 2 bases, J lost 4 bases, and 14 bases lay in between. The CDR3 reads CASSLLARRRETQYF. The CDR3 DNA sequence: TGTGCCAGCAGCTTACTAGCGAGGAGGAGAGAGACCCAGTACTTC.